Listed below are T cell receptor beta chains from one sample, sequenced in a study of CDR3 diversity in severe acne. Each CDR3 protein is one row after TCRdb ran MiXCR on the PCR reads. This sample carries about 100,000 distinct CDR3 sequences, about half of them seen once, and the ten largest clones take around an eighth. Sequencing used blood. Receptors originate from a male donor with acne. The CDR3 runs from the conserved cysteine through the conserved F or W. A D gene is named only where the DNA matches it firmly. The listing skips clone size in some rows; elsewhere it reads once, few, many or a size class.

V gene: TRBV2
J gene: TRBJ2-5
D gene: NA
clone size: few
CDR3 DNA: NA
CDR3 protein: CASHRTGNEKLFFGSGTQYF

V gene: TRBV9
J gene: TRBJ2-5
D gene: NA
clone size: NA
CDR3 DNA: TGTGCCAGCTCCCCCCGGGGAAAAGAGACCCAGTACTTC
CDR3 protein: CASSPRGKETQYF

V gene: TRBV29-1
J gene: TRBJ1-6
D gene: NA
clone size: NA
CDR3 DNA: TGCAGCGTGACAGATGGGAGCTCCTATAATTCACCCCTCCACTTT
CDR3 protein: CSVTDGSSYNSPLHF

V gene: TRBV20-1
J gene: TRBJ2-3
D gene: TRBD2
clone size: NA
CDR3 DNA: TGCAGTGCCCCCGGGGGTAGCGGGAGCACAGATACGCAGTATTTT
CDR3 protein: CSAPGGSGSTDTQYF

V gene: TRBV25-1
J gene: TRBJ1-2
D gene: NA
clone size: NA
CDR3 DNA: TGTGCCAGCAGTTTAGACGGGGTCAATTACTATGGCTACACCTTC
CDR3 protein: CASSLDGVNYYGYTF

V gene: TRBV2
J gene: TRBJ2-7
D gene: NA
clone size: medium-sized
CDR3 DNA: TGTGCCAGCAGTTCGGGAGGACAGAACCCCTACGAGCAGTACTTC
CDR3 protein: CASSSGGQNPYEQYF

V gene: TRBV24-1
J gene: TRBJ2-3
D gene: TRBD2
clone size: many
CDR3 DNA: TGTGCCACCAGTGAGTCGGGACTAGTTAGCTCTAGCACAGATACGCAGTATTTT
CDR3 protein: CATSESGLVSSSTDTQYF

V gene: TRBV7-6
J gene: TRBJ1-2
D gene: TRBD1
clone size: NA
CDR3 DNA: TGTGCCAGCAGCTCCCGACAGGGCAAAGGGGTGGACGGGGGCTACACCTTC
CDR3 protein: CASSSRQGKGVDGGYTF

V gene: TRBV9
J gene: TRBJ1-1
D gene: NA
clone size: NA
CDR3 DNA: TGTGCCAGCAGCGTAGAGGGCAGGGTGAACACTGAAGCTTTCTTT
CDR3 protein: CASSVEGRVNTEAFF

V gene: TRBV7-2
J gene: TRBJ2-2
D gene: TRBD2
clone size: few
CDR3 DNA: TGTGCCAGCAGCTTAGGCCCTAGGGGCGGGAGTTTCGGCGGGGAGCTGTTTTTT
CDR3 protein: CASSLGPRGGSFGGELFF

V gene: TRBV27
J gene: TRBJ2-1
D gene: TRBD2
clone size: many
CDR3 DNA: TGTGCCAGCAGTCCCGGGACTAGCGGGACCGAGCAGTTCTTC
CDR3 protein: CASSPGTSGTEQFF